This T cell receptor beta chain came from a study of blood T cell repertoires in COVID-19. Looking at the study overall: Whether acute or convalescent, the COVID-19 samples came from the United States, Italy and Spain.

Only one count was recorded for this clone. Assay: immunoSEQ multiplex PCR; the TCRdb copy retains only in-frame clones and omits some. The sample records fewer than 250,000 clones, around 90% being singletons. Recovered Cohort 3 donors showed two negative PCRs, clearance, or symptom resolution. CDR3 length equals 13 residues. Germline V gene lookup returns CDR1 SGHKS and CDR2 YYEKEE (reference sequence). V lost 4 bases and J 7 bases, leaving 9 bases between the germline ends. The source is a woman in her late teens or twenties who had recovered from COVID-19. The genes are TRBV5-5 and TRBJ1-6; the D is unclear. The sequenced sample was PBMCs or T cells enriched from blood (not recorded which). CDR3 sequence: CASSAGLNSPLHF. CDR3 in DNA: TGTGCCAGCAGCGCAGGCCTCAATTCACCCCTCCACTTT.